These T cell receptor beta chains were read from a single sample in a study of blood T cell dynamics during melanoma immunotherapy. TCRdb keeps only in-frame clones here, not all; method: immunoSEQ multiplex PCR. The sample has around 12,000 clones, about 81% seen once. The sequenced sample was blood, obtained from a patient treated with checkpoint blockade. Receptors originate from a human donor with melanoma. Each CDR3 is given with its conserved first and last residue. Fields, in order: D gene, V gene, J gene, CDR3 DNA, CDR3 protein. The D gene is left open where the match is weak.

D: -
V: TRBV4-3
J: TRBJ1-3
DNA: TGCGCCAGCAGCCAAGGGTTAGGAAATGGAAACACCATATATTTT
CDR3: CASSQGLGNGNTIYF

D: -
V: TRBV7-3
J: TRBJ2-1
DNA: TGTGCCAGCAGCCCCGACAGGATTTACAATGAGCAGTTCTTC
CDR3: CASSPDRIYNEQFF

D: TRBD1
V: TRBV14
J: TRBJ1-2
DNA: TGTGCCAGCAGCCACGATCTACCGGGACAGGGGGATGGCTACACCTTC
CDR3: CASSHDLPGQGDGYTF

D: -
V: TRBV6-5
J: TRBJ1-1
DNA: TGTGCCAGCAGCAAGGATCGGGTGTCGAACACTGAAGCTTTCTTT
CDR3: CASSKDRVSNTEAFF

D: TRBD1
V: TRBV27
J: TRBJ2-7
DNA: TGTGCCATCGGTAGGGACAGGGTCTACGAGCAGTACTTC
CDR3: CAIGRDRVYEQYF

D: -
V: TRBV28
J: TRBJ2-5
DNA: TGTGCCAGCAGTTTCAGGGCCAGGGGACGACTTCCCCAAGAGACCCAGTACTTC
CDR3: CASSFRARGRLPQETQYF

D: TRBD1
V: TRBV7-3
J: TRBJ2-3
DNA: TGTGCCAGCAGCCCGGACAGGGGATGGGGCACAGATACGCAGTATTTT
CDR3: CASSPDRGWGTDTQYF

D: -
V: TRBV4-1
J: TRBJ1-5
DNA: TGCGCCAGCAGCCAACTACAGCAGGCCCAGCCCCAGCATTTT
CDR3: CASSQLQQAQPQHF

D: -
V: TRBV7-9
J: TRBJ1-4
DNA: TGTGCCAGCAGCTTAGTCAGAGAAAAACTGTTTTTT
CDR3: CASSLVREKLFF

D: -
V: TRBV19
J: TRBJ2-3
DNA: TGTGCCAGTAAACTCGGGGCAGCAGATACGCAGTATTTT
CDR3: CASKLGAADTQYF

D: TRBD1
V: TRBV5-1
J: TRBJ1-1
DNA: TGCGCCAGCAGCACCGACAGGGTGGTGGGCACTGAAGCTTTCTTT
CDR3: CASSTDRVVGTEAFF

D: -
V: TRBV6-1
J: TRBJ2-3
DNA: TGTGCCAGCAGTGAAGGGGCTACAGCCTGGGGGGATACGCAGTATTTT
CDR3: CASSEGATAWGDTQYF

D: -
V: TRBV5-1
J: TRBJ1-5
DNA: TGCGCCAGCAGCCCTGACAGTGGACTCAATCAGCCCCAGCATTTT
CDR3: CASSPDSGLNQPQHF

D: TRBD1
V: TRBV18
J: TRBJ1-2
DNA: TGTGCCAGCTCGCCGGGACAGGGTGGTGTGTATGGCTACACCTTC
CDR3: CASSPGQGGVYGYTF